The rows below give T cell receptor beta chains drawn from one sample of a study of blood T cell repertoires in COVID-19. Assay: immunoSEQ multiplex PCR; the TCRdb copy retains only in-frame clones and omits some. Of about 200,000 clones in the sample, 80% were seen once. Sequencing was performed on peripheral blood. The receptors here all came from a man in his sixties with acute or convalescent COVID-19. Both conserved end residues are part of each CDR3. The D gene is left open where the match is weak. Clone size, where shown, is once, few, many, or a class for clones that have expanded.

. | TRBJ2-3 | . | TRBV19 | TGTGCCAGTAGTCGTGAGACCATAACAGGCCTGGCAGATACGCAGTATTTT | CASSRETITGLADTQYF
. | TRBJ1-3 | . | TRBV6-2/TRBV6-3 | TGTGCCAGCAGTACCCTACAGAACTCTGGAAACACCATATATTTT | CASSTLQNSGNTIYF
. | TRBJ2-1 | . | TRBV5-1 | TGCGCCAGCACGGCTGGGGCGCCCCCTTACAATGAGCAGTTCTTC | CASTAGAPPYNEQFF
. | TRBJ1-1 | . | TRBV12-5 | TGTGCTAGTGGCGGGGAATTTGGTGAAGCTTTCTTT | CASGGEFGEAFF
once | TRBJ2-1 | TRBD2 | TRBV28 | TGTGCCAGCAGAGCACTAGCGGGTAAGAACAATGAGCAGTTCTTC | CASRALAGKNNEQFF
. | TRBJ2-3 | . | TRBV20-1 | TGCAGTGCTAGTAAAACTAGCTGGTGGGGGGATACGCAGTATTTT | CSASKTSWWGDTQYF
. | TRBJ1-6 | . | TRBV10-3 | TGTGCCATCAGGACGGAGGGTGGGGCCTATAATTCACCCCTCCACTTT | CAIRTEGGAYNSPLHF
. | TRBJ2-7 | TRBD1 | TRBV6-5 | TGTGCCAGCAGTTCTGAGGGACAGGGGGACTACGAGCAGTACTTC | CASSSEGQGDYEQYF
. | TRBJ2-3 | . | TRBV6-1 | TGTGCCAGCAGTGAAGGTCGCAGGGTGAGCACAGATACGCAGTATTTT | CASSEGRRVSTDTQYF
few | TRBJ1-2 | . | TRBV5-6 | TGTGCCAGCAGCTCATCCAGGGGCTATGGCTACACCTTC | CASSSSRGYGYTF
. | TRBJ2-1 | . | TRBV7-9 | TGTGCCAGCAGCCGGGTGGGGCAGGGGTTTATGGGGCAGTTCTTC | CASSRVGQGFMGQFF
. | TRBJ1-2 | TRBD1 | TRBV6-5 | TGTGCCAGCACGGCAGGGGGACAGGGGGTCTATGGCTACACCTTC | CASTAGGQGVYGYTF
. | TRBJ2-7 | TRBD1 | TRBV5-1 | TGCGCCAGCAGCCGTGGGACAGGGGGGTACTACGAGCAGTACTTC | CASSRGTGGYYEQYF
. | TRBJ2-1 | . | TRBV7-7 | TGTGCCAGCAGACAAGCGGCGCGGCCCTACAATGAGCAGTTCTTC | CASRQAARPYNEQFF
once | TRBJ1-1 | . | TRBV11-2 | TGTGCCAGCAGCTTAGGTGCAGGGCCCACTGAAGCTTTCTTT | CASSLGAGPTEAFF
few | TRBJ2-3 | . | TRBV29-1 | TGCAGCGTTGAACAGACAAACACAGATACGCAGTATTTT | CSVEQTNTDTQYF
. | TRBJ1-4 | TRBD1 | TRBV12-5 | TGTGCTAGTGGTCCCCGGACAGGGCTAAATGAAAAACTGTTTTTT | CASGPRTGLNEKLFF
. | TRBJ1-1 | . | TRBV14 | TGTGCCAGCAGCCAAGTTGCCGGGAACACTGAAGCTTTCTTT | CASSQVAGNTEAFF